This T cell receptor beta chain originates from a study of cytotoxic CD8 clonotypes in ibrutinib-treated CLL. This clone was seen a single time. This table comes from immunoSEQ multiplex PCR, and its TCRdb copy is limited to in-frame clones, with some not included. This repertoire shows tens of thousands of clones, 55% to 65% found once; its top ten account for about a fifth. V lost 2 bases, J lost 5 bases, and 14 bases lay in between. The germline gives CDR1 ENHRY, CDR2 SYGVKD. The CDR3 runs to 15 residues. This TCR derives from a human donor with chronic lymphocytic leukemia. The chain joins TRBV10-3 to TRBJ2-3, with a possible D match to TRBD1 (9 bases). The material was PBMCs, obtained after 24 months of ibrutinib treatment. The CDR3: CAISEGTGTRDTQYF. CDR3 sequence (DNA): TGTGCCATCAGTGAGGGGACAGGGACTAGAGATACGCAGTATTTT.